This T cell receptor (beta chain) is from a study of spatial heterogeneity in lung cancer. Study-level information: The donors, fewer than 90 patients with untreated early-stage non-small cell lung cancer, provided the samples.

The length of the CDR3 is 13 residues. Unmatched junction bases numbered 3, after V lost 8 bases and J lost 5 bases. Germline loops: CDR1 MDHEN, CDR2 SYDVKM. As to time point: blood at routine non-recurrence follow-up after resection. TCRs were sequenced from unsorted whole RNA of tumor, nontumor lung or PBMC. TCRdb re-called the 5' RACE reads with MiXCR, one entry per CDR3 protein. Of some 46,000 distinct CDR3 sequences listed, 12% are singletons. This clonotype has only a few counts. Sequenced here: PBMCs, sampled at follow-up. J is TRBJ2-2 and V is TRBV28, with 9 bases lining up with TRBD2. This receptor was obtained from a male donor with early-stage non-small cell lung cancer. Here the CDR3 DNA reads TGTGCCAGCCGGCTAGCGGGGACCGGGGAGCTGTTTTTT. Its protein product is CASRLAGTGELFF.